This T cell receptor (beta chain) derives from a study of blood T cells in healthy people across ages. On this clonotype itself: The junction shows a germline mismatch at one end, possibly a read error.

Germline V gives CDR1 MDHEN, CDR2 SYDVKM. The CDR3 consists of 15 residues. Then a second PCR, running about 6 to 12 cycles, was carried out with a sample-barcoded 5' primer and a J-beta primer mix. CDR3-containing paired-end reads numbering at least 2.5 million came from each sample. TCRdb fed the 5' RACE reads into MiXCR, producing one record per CDR3 protein. Of about 500,000 distinct CDR3 sequences in the sample, 20% to 30% are singletons; the top ten hold approximately 10%. These data also featured in a second study, about T cells of mothers and their children.

The TCR was taken from a boy younger than 18 in good health. The source material was blood. The V and J genes are TRBV28 and TRBJ1-4; D unclear. CDR3 sequence (DNA): TGTGCCAGCGGTTTTGTTAACATCGGGGATGAAAAACTGTTTTTT. Protein: CASGFVNIGDEKLFF.